These 13 T cell receptor beta chains share one sample of origin, sequenced in a study of Tregs in tolerant kidney transplant recipients (dated by TCRdb to 2018 to 2020). The time point tag for this specimen amounts to: blood sample drawn before combined kidney and bone marrow transplant. Library prep was done by the immunoSEQ multiplex PCR assay. In its TCRdb copy, this immuneACCESS table keeps in-frame sequences only and misses some clones. Where compared with another copy, unresolved V genes explain less than half of these, and the others have no known cause. Within this sample are around 78,000 clones, with 85% to 95% of them counted one time only. The ten largest clones take up 0.34% of the sample. Sequencing was performed on Tregs from blood, taken before the transplant. The receptors shown here come from a human donor who received a combined kidney and bone marrow transplant.

V usage is TRBV5-1 and J usage is TRBJ2-5, with D unclear. CDR1 SGHRS and CDR2 YFSETQ come from the germline V gene. The CDR3 runs to 12 residues. Trimming stripped 7 bases from V and 0 bases from J, with 7 bases between. CDR3: CASWRNQETQYF. The CDR3 DNA reads as TGCGCCAGCTGGAGAAACCAAGAGACCCAGTACTTC.

This chain connects TRBV18 to TRBJ2-1; TRBD2 is a possible D gene (6 bases). Looked up from germline, CDR1 is KGHSH and CDR2 is LQKENI. There are 15 residues in the CDR3. V was clipped by 2 bases and J by 4 bases, with 12 bases between them. Here the CDR3 DNA reads TGTGCCAGCTCACCAAGGACTAACTTTTACAATGAGCAGTTCTTC. It encodes CASSPRTNFYNEQFF.

The V and J genes are TRBV11-3 and TRBJ1-1; TRBD1 matches 9 bases. Germline V CDR1 and CDR2: SGHNT, YENEEA. The CDR3 runs to 15 residues. Germline trimming cut 5 bases from V and 1 base from J; bases unmatched to any gene: 5. The CDR3 is CASSESGQGNTEAFF. The CDR3 DNA is TGTGCCAGCAGCGAATCGGGACAGGGGAACACTGAAGCTTTCTTT.

V is TRBV5-1 and J is TRBJ2-7, with 7 bases matching TRBD1. Trimming cost V 4 bases and J 7 bases; bases outside gene matches: 14. From germline, CDR1 is SGHRS and CDR2 YFSETQ. The CDR3 spans 15 residues. This chain's CDR3 is CASSTDRAVSGEQYF. In DNA form, the CDR3 reads TGCGCCAGCAGCACCGACAGGGCGGTTTCGGGGGAGCAGTACTTC.

V usage is TRBV11-2 and J usage is TRBJ2-5; weak D call: TRBD1 (8 bases). The CDR3 runs to 16 residues. Deletions cut 1 base from V and 1 base from J, with 13 bases between. CDR1 is SGHAT, CDR2 FQNNGV, per germline. CDR3 nucleotides: TGTGCCAGCAGCTTAGCACAGGGGGGGAGCCAAGAGACCCAGTACTTC. Encoded protein: CASSLAQGGSQETQYF.

The rearrangement joins TRBV28 to TRBJ1-2; 9 nucleotides agree with TRBD1. The CDR3 length is 14 residues. The V and J ends lost 0 bases and 4 bases, in that order; junction bases with no gene match: 0. The germline gives CDR1 MDHEN, CDR2 SYDVKM. The CDR3 DNA sequence: TGTGCCAGCAGTTTATGGACAGGGGGCTATGGCTACACCTTC. This gives the protein CASSLWTGGYGYTF.

The rearrangement uses TRBV9 and TRBJ2-2, with 8 bases aligning to TRBD2. With V trimmed by 0 bases and J by 4 bases, 5 bases remained unmatched. The germline V gene encodes CDR1 SGDLS and CDR2 YYNGEE. The CDR3 covers 16 residues. CDR3 DNA sequence: TGTGCCAGCAGCGTAGGCGGGGGGCGCGGCACCGGGGAGCTGTTTTTT. Translated, it gives CASSVGGGRGTGELFF.

The chain employs TRBV7-9 and TRBJ1-3; weak D call: TRBD1 (5 bases). V dropped 1 base and J dropped 2 bases, with 6 bases sitting between them. The CDR3 length is 14 residues. Per germline, CDR1 SEHNR and CDR2 FQNEAQ (reference sequence). The CDR3 loop reads CASSLGGAGNTIYF. CDR3 sequence (DNA): TGTGCCAGCAGCTTAGGAGGGGCTGGAAACACCATATATTTT. The whole variable domain, filled in from reference TRBV7-9 and TRBJ1-3, reads DTGVSQNPRHKITKRGQNVTFRCDPISEHNRLYWYRQTLGQGPEFLTYFQNEAQLEKSRLLSDRFSAERPKGSFSTLEIQRTEQGDSAMYLCASSLGGAGNTIYFGEGSWLTVV.

Concerning this clone itself: Germline is not matched at one junction end, which may reflect a read error. This chain connects TRBV7-7 to TRBJ2-2, with D tentatively TRBD1 or TRBD2 (6 bases each). CDR1 SSHAT and CDR2 FNYEAQ come from the germline V gene (reference sequence). The CDR3 contains 14 residues. CDR3 bases: TGTGCTAGCAGCTTAAGGGGGGCGGCCGGGGAGCTGTTTTTT. Translated: CASSLRGAAGELFF.

The V and J genes are TRBV5-6 and TRBJ2-6; 10 positions agree with TRBD2. The CDR3 is made up of 18 amino acids. Germline V gene sequence: CDR1 SGHDT, CDR2 YYEEEE. The V and J ends lost 5 bases and 1 base, in that order; junction bases with no gene match: 9. CDR3 residues: CASSSLAGGISGANVLTF. DNA of the CDR3: TGTGCCAGCAGTTCTTTAGCGGGAGGAATTTCTGGGGCCAACGTCCTGACTTTC.

The gene calls are TRBV6-1 and TRBJ1-2; D is ambiguous. This CDR3 contains 14 residues. With 7 bases removed from V and 2 bases from J, the gap between germline ends came to 14 bases. Germline V gene lookup returns CDR1 MNHNS and CDR2 SASEGT. CDR3 DNA: TGTGCCAGCATGACCGCCCCAGTCAACTATGGCTACACCTTC. Its translation is CASMTAPVNYGYTF.

Details on this clone: This sample includes further DNA sequences coding for the same CDR3. The J gene is TRBJ1-1, the V gene TRBV18, with D perhaps matching TRBD1 (6 bases). The V gene's germline CDR1 is KGHSH and CDR2 LQKENI. The CDR3 is 14 amino acids. Trimming shortened V by 2 bases and J by 2 bases, and 9 bases separated the two germline ends. CDR3 protein: CASSPLQGNTEAFF. CDR3 in DNA: TGTGCCAGCTCACCATTACAGGGTAACACTGAAGCTTTCTTT. Supplemented by reference TRBV18 and TRBJ1-1, the full variable domain reads NAGVMQNPRHLVRRRGQEARLRCSPMKGHSHVYWYRQLPEEGLKFMVYLQKENIIDESGMPKERFSAEFPKEGPSILRIQQVVRGDSAAYFCASSPLQGNTEAFFGQGTRLTVV.

The rearrangement joins TRBV6-1 to TRBJ1-1, with a tentative D call TRBD1 (5 bases). Trimming stripped 8 bases from V and 1 base from J, with 17 bases between. CDR3 length equals 15 residues. Germline values: CDR1 MNHNS, CDR2 SASEGT. The CDR3: CASRTGFGGNTEAFF. CDR3 sequence (DNA): TGTGCCAGCCGAACGGGGTTCGGGGGGAACACTGAAGCTTTCTTT.